Presented here are 8 T cell receptor beta chains from one specimen sequenced in a study of T cells in women clearing cervical HPV infection. This table comes from immunoSEQ multiplex PCR, and its TCRdb copy is limited to in-frame clones, with some not included. Its table lists 42,000 or so clones. Sequenced input: blood buffy coat. These receptors originate from a woman between 18 and 69 years old with a cervical HPV16 infection that either progressed to CIN3+ or cleared (not recorded which).

Details on this clone: The read ends 3 residues before the CDR3 terminus; that terminus is restored from the germline J gene. V gene TRBV27 combines with J gene TRBJ2-5; 9 nucleotides align to TRBD2. CDR1 is MNHEY and CDR2 is SMNVEV in the germline V gene (reference sequence). The CDR3 runs to 15 residues. V lost 2 bases and J lost 2; bases outside the gene matches: 3. This CDR3 reads CASSLVAGAQETQYF. The DNA read from the CDR3 is TGTGCCAGCAGTTTAGTAGCGGGGGCGCAAGAGACC.

In the case of this clone: From the germline J gene comes the end of the CDR3, since the read stops 3 residues before it. The chain links TRBV7-8 to TRBJ2-3, with 8 positions matching TRBD1. The CDR3 covers 12 residues. After removal of 8 bases from V and 6 bases from J, the junction contained 4 bases not matched to a gene. Germline loops: CDR1 SGHVS, CDR2 FQNEAQ. The part of the CDR3 DNA that was read is TGTGCCAGCTATACAGGGGGGGATACG. Its translation is CASYTGGDT. The whole CDR3 is CASYTGGDTQYF.

This CDR3 reads CSARVTDTQYF. CDR3 bases read: TGCAGTGCTAGAGTAACAGATACG. The chain employs TRBV20-1 and TRBJ2-3; D is undetermined. The read gets to within 3 residues of the CDR3 end, and the germline J gene fills in the rest. The germline V gene has CDR1 DFQATT and CDR2 SNEGSKA (reference sequence). Between the trimmed V and J ends, which lost 1 base and 3 bases, there was a span of 2 bases. The CDR3 totals 11 residues.

Of note for this clone: The read ends 3 residues early relative to the CDR3; the germline J gene fills the gap. The V and J genes are TRBV11-3 and TRBJ1-1; 11 nucleotides agree with TRBD1. The J segment lost 5 bases and the V segment lost 3 bases, leaving 2 bases of the junction unmatched. The germline V gene encodes CDR1 SGHNT and CDR2 YENEEA. CDR3 length equals 14 residues. Partial CDR3 DNA: TGTGCCAGCAGCTTGGGACAGGGGGTGACTGAA. Protein sequence: CASSLGQGVTE. The whole CDR3 region reads CASSLGQGVTEAFF.

As for this clone: The CDR3 extends 3 residues past the end of the read, so its final part is completed from the germline J gene. The J gene is TRBJ1-2, the V gene TRBV13, with TRBD1 matching 9 bases. The germline V gene encodes CDR1 PRHDT and CDR2 FYEKMQ (reference sequence). V trimming: 0 bases; J trimming: 5 bases; junction bases outside the gene matches: 7. The CDR3 length is 16 residues. The CDR3 spells CASSLGIGGQGYGYTF. CDR3 DNA, as far as it was read: TGTGCCAGCAGCTTAGGGATCGGGGGACAGGGATATGGC.

Worth noting for this clone: With the read ending 3 residues before the CDR3 end, the germline J gene is used to fill in that end. The chain employs TRBV7-9 and TRBJ1-2, with 8 bases fitting TRBD1. The CDR3 is made up of 14 amino acids. Germline CDR1 reads SEHNR; CDR2 reads FQNEAQ (reference sequence). Losses at the gene ends were 5 bases for V and 6 bases for J; bases not matched to a gene: 8. The sequenced CDR3 bases are TGTGCCAGCAGCCCCGGACAGGGAACGCATGGC. This translates into CASSPGQGTHG. The entire CDR3 protein reads CASSPGQGTHGYTF. Full variable domain (remainder filled in from reference TRBV7-9 and TRBJ1-2): DTGVSQNPRHKITKRGQNVTFRCDPISEHNRLYWYRQTLGQGPEFLTYFQNEAQLEKSRLLSDRFSAERPKGSFSTLEIQRTEQGDSAMYLCASSPGQGTHGYTFGSGTRLTVV.

On this clone itself: The CDR3 extends 3 residues past the end of the read, so its final part is completed from the germline J gene. The V and J genes are TRBV27 and TRBJ2-7; D is unresolved. Trimming cost V 2 bases and J 4 bases, with 9 bases left between them. Germline V CDR1 and CDR2: MNHEY, SMNVEV (reference sequence). The CDR3 covers 13 residues. CDR3 DNA (partial): TGTGCCAGCAGTTTAGGTTTCGGGTACGAG. It encodes CASSLGFGYE. From start to end, the CDR3 is CASSLGFGYEQYF.

On this clone itself: The read comes to an end 3 residues before the CDR3 does, leaving the germline J gene to fill in the end. The chain uses TRBV7-8 and TRBJ2-2; possible D gene TRBD1, 5 bases. Trimming shortened V by 10 bases and J by 0 bases, and 15 bases separated the two germline ends. The CDR3 loop spans 15 amino acids. The germline V gene has CDR1 SGHVS and CDR2 FQNEAQ. CDR3 region: CATTRTPANTGELFF. The part of the CDR3 DNA that was read is TGTGCCACCACCCGGACACCAGCGAACACCGGGGAG.